Below, 26 T cell receptor beta chains from the same sample are listed, as sequenced in a study of cytomegalovirus exposure and HLA in healthy donors. Primers for the PCR totalled 60 Vbeta and 13 Jbeta. Only in-frame clones appear in the TCRdb table, and some are missing; sequencing was by immunoSEQ multiplex PCR. The table has more than 150,000 clones, about three quarters seen once. The sample comprised PBMCs. These receptors all stem from a woman between 45 and 65 years old in good health and CMV-seropositive.

The CDR3 protein is CSALSNTEAFF. The CDR3 DNA sequence: TGCAGTGCCCTCTCGAACACTGAAGCTTTCTTT. The rearrangement uses TRBV20-1 and TRBJ1-1; no clear D. V lost 6 bases, J lost 1 base, and 6 bases lay in between. CDR1 DFQATT and CDR2 SNEGSKA come from the germline V gene (reference sequence). The CDR3 has 11 residues.

The CDR3 here is CASRDLAGRYNEQFF. CDR3 bases: TGTGCCAGCAGGGACCTAGCGGGACGCTACAATGAGCAGTTCTTC. The chain is built from TRBV27 and TRBJ2-1; TRBD2 matches 9 bases. This CDR3 contains 15 residues. Trimming at V came to 6 bases and at J to 3 bases, leaving 6 bases not matched to a gene. Germline-derived CDR1 and CDR2 are MNHEY and SMNVEV (reference sequence).

The V and J genes are TRBV6-5 and TRBJ1-1, with D possibly being TRBD1 (6 bases). Per germline, CDR1 MNHEY and CDR2 SVGAGI. V lost 5 bases and J lost 4, with 14 bases in between. CDR3 size: 14 residues. CDR3 nucleotide sequence: TGTGCCAGCAGTGACTGGGGGCTGGGCACTGAAGCTTTCTTT. Its protein is CASSDWGLGTEAFF.

The chain combines TRBV28 with TRBJ2-7; 8 bases fit TRBD1. Germline lookup yields CDR1 MDHEN and CDR2 SYDVKM. After removal of 3 bases from V and 3 bases from J, the junction contained 7 bases not matched to a gene. The CDR3 is 15 residues long. CDR3 DNA: TGTGCCAGCAGTTTGGGTAGGACAGGGCTCTACGAGCAGTACTTC. This sequence encodes CASSLGRTGLYEQYF. Full variable domain (missing parts from reference TRBV28 and TRBJ2-7): DVKVTQSSRYLVKRTGEKVFLECVQDMDHENMFWYRQDPGLGLRLIYFSYDVKMKEKGDIPEGYSVSREKKERFSLILESASTNQTSMYLCASSLGRTGLYEQYFGPGTRLTVT.

Concerning this clone itself: A read error may account for a junction end that differs from germline. This rearrangement joins TRBV5-4 to TRBJ2-4; 7 bases align to TRBD2. The CDR3 totals 15 residues. Looked up from germline, CDR1 is SGHNT and CDR2 is YYREEE (reference sequence). In DNA, the CDR3 is TGTGCCAGCAGCCAAGATGGCGGGGGAGGGAACAGTCAGTACTTC. It specifies CASSQDGGGGNSQYF. Filled out from reference TRBV5-4 and TRBJ2-4, the complete variable domain reads ETGVTQSPTHLIKTRGQQVTLRCSSQSGHNTVSWYQQALGQGPQFIFQYYREEENGRGNFPPRFSGLQFPNYSSELNVNALELDDSALYLCASSQDGGGGNSQYFGAGTRLSVL.

This chain uses TRBV5-6 with TRBJ2-2; a weak D match, TRBD1 (6 bases). CDR1 is SGHDT and CDR2 is YYEEEE in the germline V gene. This CDR3 spans 14 amino acids. V gave up 6 bases and J gave up 6 bases, with 15 bases separating them. CDR3 protein: CASTQTGPPGELFF. The CDR3 DNA is TGTGCCAGCACCCAAACAGGGCCCCCCGGGGAGCTGTTTTTT.

The chain uses TRBV9 and TRBJ2-5; the match to TRBD1 covers 8 bases. The CDR3 runs to 17 residues. Germline-derived CDR1 and CDR2 are SGDLS and YYNGEE. The trim removed 3 bases at V and 1 base at J, leaving 11 bases unmatched. CDR3 protein: CASSAPGTGSLQETQYF. The CDR3 coding sequence is TGTGCCAGCAGCGCCCCCGGGACAGGCTCACTCCAAGAGACCCAGTACTTC.

The count of this clone is one. This chain links TRBV11-2 with TRBJ1-5; D ambiguous. The CDR3 is 12 residues long. CDR1 and CDR2 (germline): SGHAT, FQNNGV. Trimming shortened V by 5 bases and J by 7 bases, and 9 bases separated the two germline ends. As DNA, the CDR3 is TGTGCCAGCAGCGCCGGGGAGCAGCCCCAGCATTTT. It specifies CASSAGEQPQHF.

The chain is built from TRBV6-6 and TRBJ2-5, with a weak D call TRBD2 (5 bases). The CDR3 loop spans 14 amino acids. V dropped 0 bases and J dropped 2 bases, with 7 bases sitting between them. Germline assignment: CDR1 MNHNY and CDR2 SVGAGI (reference sequence). Here the CDR3 reads CASSYSRLQETQYF. The CDR3 coding sequence is TGTGCCAGCAGTTACTCCCGACTACAAGAGACCCAGTACTTC.

This clone has more than one count but fewer than ten. Here the CDR3 DNA reads TGCGCCAGCAGCCAAGGGGGGGGGTTTTCAGAGACCCAGTACTTC. Its translation is CASSQGGGFSETQYF. The rearrangement joins TRBV4-1 to TRBJ2-5; 7 nucleotides line up with TRBD2. The CDR3 sequence is 15 residues long. CDR1 is MGHRA, CDR2 YSYEKL, per germline. V was clipped by 1 base and J by 4 bases; unmatched bases: 6.

This chain joins TRBV10-3 and TRBJ2-2; 10 nucleotides match TRBD2. This CDR3 comprises 16 residues. The V gene end was trimmed by 4 bases and the J gene end by 3 bases; junction bases not matched to a gene: 5. Germline V lookup: CDR1 ENHRY, CDR2 SYGVKD. The CDR3 here is CAISVQSGGDTGELFF. The DNA for the CDR3 is TGTGCCATCAGTGTTCAGAGCGGGGGGGACACCGGGGAGCTGTTTTTT.

A few counts support this clone. The chain couples TRBV29-1 to TRBJ2-7; 11 positions match TRBD1. V lost 5 bases and J lost 3; bases outside the gene matches: 3. The CDR3 covers 13 residues. Germline CDR1 SQVTM, CDR2 ANQGSEA. The chain's CDR3 is CSVLGTGGYEQYF. In DNA, the CDR3 is TGCAGCGTTCTGGGGACAGGGGGCTACGAGCAGTACTTC.

This chain joins TRBV19 and TRBJ1-5; D is undetermined. The CDR3 sequence is 14 residues long. Germline V CDR1 and CDR2: LNHDA, SQIVND (reference sequence). Trimming stripped 0 bases from V and 5 bases from J, with 8 bases between. CDR3 DNA: TGTGCCAGTAGTATAGAGGGCACCGATCAGCCCCAGCATTTT. Amino acid sequence: CASSIEGTDQPQHF.

The chain has TRBV30 and TRBJ1-2, with a possible D match to TRBD1 (5 bases). The V and J ends lost 4 bases and 0 bases respectively, with 18 bases between them. The CDR3 is made up of 16 amino acids. Germline lookup yields CDR1 GTSNPN and CDR2 SVGIG (reference sequence). The CDR3 protein is CAWTTTGTPTNYGYTF. CDR3 nucleotide sequence: TGTGCCTGGACCACCACCGGGACTCCGACTAACTATGGCTACACCTTC.

The chain uses TRBV11-3 and TRBJ2-3; 8 positions match TRBD2. From germline, CDR1 is SGHNT and CDR2 YENEEA. Unmatched junction bases numbered 9, after V lost 0 bases and J lost 1 base. The CDR3 has 18 amino acids. The CDR3 sequence is CASSLEVVGRGGTDTQYF. The CDR3 region has the DNA TGTGCCAGCAGCTTAGAGGTTGTGGGGCGGGGGGGCACAGATACGCAGTATTTT.

The chain couples TRBV6-6 to TRBJ1-6; 9 bases map to TRBD1. The CDR3 runs to 14 residues. J gave up 9 bases and V 7 bases, and 7 bases lay outside the gene matches. Germline V lookup: CDR1 MNHNY, CDR2 SVGAGI (reference sequence). The CDR3 bases are TGTGCCAGCACCTTGGGACAGGGTGCTTCACCCCTCCACTTT. It specifies CASTLGQGASPLHF.

The chain employs TRBV28 and TRBJ1-4, with 10 positions matching TRBD1. Trimming removed 5 bases from V and 6 bases from J; junction bases left unmatched: 6. Germline CDR1 reads MDHEN; CDR2 reads SYDVKM. There are 15 residues in the CDR3. The CDR3: CASSQQGQGHEKLFF. The CDR3 DNA is TGTGCCAGCAGTCAACAGGGACAGGGGCATGAAAAACTGTTTTTT.

The chain recombines TRBV27 with TRBJ2-1; D is undetermined. Germline assignment: CDR1 MNHEY and CDR2 SMNVEV (reference sequence). V was pared by 4 bases and J by 2 bases, with 15 bases between. The CDR3 is 16 residues long. DNA of the CDR3: TGTGCCAGCAGTTCCTACCTAAACGCCGCCTACAATGAGCAGTTCTTC. It codes for CASSSYLNAAYNEQFF.

This clone showed up just once. The chain has TRBV2 and TRBJ2-1, with 11 bases fitting TRBD1. This CDR3 is 17 amino acids long. Germline V gives CDR1 SNHLY, CDR2 FYNNEI. After removal of 8 bases from V and 7 bases from J, the junction contained 16 bases not matched to a gene. The CDR3 nucleotides are TGTGCCAGCCTAGGGACAGGGGGGGTCATAGGAGGGAATGAGCAGTTCTTC. Its translation is CASLGTGGVIGGNEQFF.

The chain carries TRBV12-5 and TRBJ2-5; 11 positions match TRBD2. Germline CDR1 and CDR2: LGHNT and FRNRAP. Trimming cost V 1 base and J 5 bases; bases outside gene matches: 6. The CDR3 is made up of 16 amino acids. The CDR3 loop reads CASGLATTSGVETQYF. CDR3 nucleotides: TGTGCTAGTGGTTTGGCAACGACTAGCGGGGTTGAGACCCAGTACTTC.

This rearrangement joins TRBV19 to TRBJ2-5, with 10 positions matching TRBD2. The end of the DNA is better explained by TRBJ2-7, so the J call may be wrong. Germline assignment: CDR1 LNHDA and CDR2 SQIVND (reference sequence). The CDR3 totals 17 residues. The CDR3 DNA reads as TGTGCCAGTAGTTCCCGCGGAGGAGCTAGCGGGAGAAACGAGCAGTACTTC. Amino acids: CASSSRGGASGRNEQYF.

With regard to this clone: This CDR3 is also generated by other DNA sequences in the sample. The chain uses TRBV5-6 and TRBJ2-3; 9 bases match TRBD2. The CDR3 spans 12 residues. Looked up from germline, CDR1 is SGHDT and CDR2 is YYEEEE. The junction had 8 bases not matched to a gene; V was cut back by 4 bases and J by 14 bases. In DNA, the CDR3 is TGTGCCAGCAGCCTCGGGACTAGCCCCCGGTATTTT. It specifies CASSLGTSPRYF.

This clone has only one observation. The chain carries TRBV18 and TRBJ2-6, with D uncertain. CDR1 and CDR2 (germline): KGHSH, LQKENI. The CDR3 totals 15 residues. V dropped 3 bases and J dropped 0 bases, with 6 bases sitting between them. CDR3 DNA: TGTGCCAGCTCACCCGCGAACTCTGGGGCCAACGTCCTGACTTTC. Residues: CASSPANSGANVLTF.

The rearrangement links TRBV5-5 to TRBJ1-2; 10 bases are a match to TRBD1. The germline V gene encodes CDR1 SGHKS and CDR2 YYEKEE (reference sequence). The junction had 7 bases not matched to a gene; V was cut back by 6 bases and J by 2 bases. This CDR3 is built from 15 residues. CDR3 protein: CASIDRDRGNYGYTF. CDR3 DNA: TGTGCCAGCATCGACCGGGACAGGGGCAACTATGGCTACACCTTC.

This chain uses TRBV2 with TRBJ1-1; D not resolved. Germline V gene sequence: CDR1 SNHLY, CDR2 FYNNEI. V shed 0 bases and J shed 0 bases, with 8 bases lying between them. The CDR3 contains 15 residues. The CDR3 DNA follows: TGTGCCAGCAGTGAAGCGAGAGGGCTGAACACTGAAGCTTTCTTT. It translates to CASSEARGLNTEAFF.

V gene TRBV27 combines with J gene TRBJ1-4, with a tentative D call TRBD1 (5 bases). Trimming shortened V by 2 bases and J by 8 bases, and 21 bases separated the two germline ends. From germline, CDR1 is MNHEY and CDR2 SMNVEV (reference sequence). CDR3 length equals 17 residues. The CDR3 nucleotides read TGTGCCAGCAGTTTAAGTGTCCAGGGAGGAGGGAACGAAAAACTGTTTTTT. It encodes CASSLSVQGGGNEKLFF.